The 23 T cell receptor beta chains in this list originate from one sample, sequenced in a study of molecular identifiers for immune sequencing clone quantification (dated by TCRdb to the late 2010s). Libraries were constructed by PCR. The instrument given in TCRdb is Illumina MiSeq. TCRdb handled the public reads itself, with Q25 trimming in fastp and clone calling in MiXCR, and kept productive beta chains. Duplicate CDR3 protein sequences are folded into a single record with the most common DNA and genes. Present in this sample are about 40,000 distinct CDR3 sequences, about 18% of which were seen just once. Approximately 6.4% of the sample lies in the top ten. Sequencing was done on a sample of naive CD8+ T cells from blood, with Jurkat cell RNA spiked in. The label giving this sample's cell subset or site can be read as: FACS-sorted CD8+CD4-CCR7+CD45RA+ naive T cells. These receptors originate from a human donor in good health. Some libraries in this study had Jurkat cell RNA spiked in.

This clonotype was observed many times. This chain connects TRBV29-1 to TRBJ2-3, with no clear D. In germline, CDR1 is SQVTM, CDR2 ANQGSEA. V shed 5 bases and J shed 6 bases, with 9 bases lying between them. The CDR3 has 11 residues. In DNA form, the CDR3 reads TGCAGCGTTACGGGTCTGGATACGCAGTATTTT. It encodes CSVTGLDTQYF.

The CDR3 is CASSEVFSRSRNEQFF. In DNA, the CDR3 is TGTGCCAGCAGTGAAGTGTTTAGCAGGAGTCGTAATGAGCAGTTCTTC. The chain carries TRBV2 and TRBJ2-1; D not certain. The CDR3 sequence is 16 residues long. CDR1 is SNHLY and CDR2 is FYNNEI in the germline V gene. Trimming pared 1 base from V and 7 bases from J, leaving 17 bases between.

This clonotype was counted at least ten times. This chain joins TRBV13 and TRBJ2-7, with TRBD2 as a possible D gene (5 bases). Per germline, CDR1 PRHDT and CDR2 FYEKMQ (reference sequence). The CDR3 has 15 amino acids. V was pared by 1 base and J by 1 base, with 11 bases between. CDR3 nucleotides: TGTGCCAGCAGCTTAGCGGCGGGCCCATCCTACGAGCAGTACTTC. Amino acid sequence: CASSLAAGPSYEQYF.

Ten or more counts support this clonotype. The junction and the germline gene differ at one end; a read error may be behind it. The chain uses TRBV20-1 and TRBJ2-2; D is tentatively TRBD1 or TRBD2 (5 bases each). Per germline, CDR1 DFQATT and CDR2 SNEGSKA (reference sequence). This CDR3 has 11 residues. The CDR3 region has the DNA TGCAGTGCTACCCTGCTGGGGGAGCTGTTTTTC. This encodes CSATLLGELFF.

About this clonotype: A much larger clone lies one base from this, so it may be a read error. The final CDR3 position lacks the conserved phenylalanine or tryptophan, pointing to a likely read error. CDR3 bases: TGTGCCAGCAGCGTTTGGGGCAATGAGCAGTTCCTC. Protein sequence: CASSVWGNEQFL. The chain employs TRBV9 and TRBJ2-1; D remains ambiguous. Germline CDR1 reads SGDLS; CDR2 reads YYNGEE. This CDR3 has 12 residues. V gave up 2 bases and J gave up 6 bases, with 6 bases separating them.

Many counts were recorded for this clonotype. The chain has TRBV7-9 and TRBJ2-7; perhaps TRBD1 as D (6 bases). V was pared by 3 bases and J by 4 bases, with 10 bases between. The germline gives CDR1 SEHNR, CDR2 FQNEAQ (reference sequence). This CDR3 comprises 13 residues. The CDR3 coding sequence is TGTGCCAGCAGCTTTGGGACACTGTACGAGCAGTACTTC. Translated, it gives CASSFGTLYEQYF.

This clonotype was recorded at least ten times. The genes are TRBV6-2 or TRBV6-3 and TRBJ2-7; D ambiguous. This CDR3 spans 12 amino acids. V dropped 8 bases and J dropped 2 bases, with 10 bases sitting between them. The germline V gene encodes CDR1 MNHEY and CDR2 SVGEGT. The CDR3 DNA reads TGTGCCAGCTCGAGACCGACCTACGAGCAGTACTTC. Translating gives CASSRPTYEQYF.

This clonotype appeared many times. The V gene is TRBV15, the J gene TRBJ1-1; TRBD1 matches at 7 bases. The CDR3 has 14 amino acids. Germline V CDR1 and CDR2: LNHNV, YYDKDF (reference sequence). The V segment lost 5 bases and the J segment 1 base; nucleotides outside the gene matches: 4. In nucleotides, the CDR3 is TGTGCCACCAGCGCTAGACAGGGGAACACTGAAGCTTTCTTT. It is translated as CATSARQGNTEAFF.

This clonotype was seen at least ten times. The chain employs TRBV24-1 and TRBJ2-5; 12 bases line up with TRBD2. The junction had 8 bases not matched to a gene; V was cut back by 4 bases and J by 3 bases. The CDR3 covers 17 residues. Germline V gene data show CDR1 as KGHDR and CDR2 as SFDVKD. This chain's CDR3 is CATSERRLAGDEETQYF. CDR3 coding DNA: TGTGCCACCAGTGAACGCAGACTAGCGGGAGACGAAGAGACCCAGTACTTC.

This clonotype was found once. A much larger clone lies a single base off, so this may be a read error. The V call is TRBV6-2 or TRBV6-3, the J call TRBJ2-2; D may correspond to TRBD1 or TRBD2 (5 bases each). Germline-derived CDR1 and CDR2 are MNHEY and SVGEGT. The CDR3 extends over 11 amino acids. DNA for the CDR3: TGTGCCAGCACTAACACCGGGGCGCTGTTTTTT. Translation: CASTNTGALFF.

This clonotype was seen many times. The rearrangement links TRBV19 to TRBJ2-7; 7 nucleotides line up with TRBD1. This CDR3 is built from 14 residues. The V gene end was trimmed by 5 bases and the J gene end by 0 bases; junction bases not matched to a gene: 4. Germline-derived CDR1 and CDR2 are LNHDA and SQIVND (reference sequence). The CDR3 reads CASSLTGSSYEQYF. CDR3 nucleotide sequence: TGTGCCAGTAGTCTGACAGGGAGCTCCTACGAGCAGTACTTC.

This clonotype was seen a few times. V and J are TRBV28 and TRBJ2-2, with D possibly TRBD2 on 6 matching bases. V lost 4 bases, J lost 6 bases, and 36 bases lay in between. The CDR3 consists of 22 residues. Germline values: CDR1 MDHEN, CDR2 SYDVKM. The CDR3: CASSSLSPVQNREQKWAGELFF. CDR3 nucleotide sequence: TGTGCCAGCAGTTCCTTATCCCCCGTCCAGAACCGGGAGCAAAAGTGGGCCGGGGAGCTGTTTTTT.

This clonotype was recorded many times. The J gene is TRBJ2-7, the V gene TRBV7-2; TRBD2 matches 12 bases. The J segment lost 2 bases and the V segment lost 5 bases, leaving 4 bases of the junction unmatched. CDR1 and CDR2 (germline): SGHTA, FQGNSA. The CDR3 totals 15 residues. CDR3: CASSPRTSGTYEQYF. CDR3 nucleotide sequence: TGTGCCAGCAGCCCTCGGACTAGCGGGACCTACGAGCAGTACTTC.

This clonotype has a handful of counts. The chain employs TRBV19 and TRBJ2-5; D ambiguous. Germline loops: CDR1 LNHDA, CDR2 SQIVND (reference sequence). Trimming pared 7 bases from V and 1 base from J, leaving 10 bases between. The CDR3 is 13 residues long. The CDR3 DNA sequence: TGTGCCAGTACCTCCGCACTCCAAGAGACCCAGTACTTC. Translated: CASTSALQETQYF.

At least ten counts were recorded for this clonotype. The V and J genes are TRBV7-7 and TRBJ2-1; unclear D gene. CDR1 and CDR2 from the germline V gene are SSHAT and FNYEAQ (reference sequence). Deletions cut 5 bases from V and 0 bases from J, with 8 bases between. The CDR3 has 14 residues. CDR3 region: CASSQDSSYNEQFF. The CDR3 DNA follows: TGTGCCAGCAGCCAAGATAGCTCCTACAATGAGCAGTTCTTC.

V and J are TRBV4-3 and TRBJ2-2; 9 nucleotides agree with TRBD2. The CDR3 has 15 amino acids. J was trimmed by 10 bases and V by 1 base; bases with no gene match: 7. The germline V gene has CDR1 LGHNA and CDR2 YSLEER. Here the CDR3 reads CASSQAASGTMELFF. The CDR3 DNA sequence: TGCGCCAGCAGCCAAGCGGCTAGCGGGACTATGGAGCTGTTTTTT.

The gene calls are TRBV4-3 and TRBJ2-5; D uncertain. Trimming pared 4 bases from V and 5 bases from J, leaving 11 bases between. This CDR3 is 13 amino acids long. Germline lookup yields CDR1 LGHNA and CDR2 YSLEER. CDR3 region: CASSLVEWETQYF. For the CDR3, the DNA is TGCGCCAGCAGCCTTGTAGAGTGGGAGACCCAGTACTTC.

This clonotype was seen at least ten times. CDR3 residues: CASSLFAGGGDEQFF. The DNA of the CDR3 is TGTGCCAGCAGTCTTTTCGCGGGAGGTGGGGATGAGCAGTTCTTC. The V and J genes are TRBV27 and TRBJ2-1; TRBD2 agrees at 8 bases. CDR1 is MNHEY and CDR2 is SMNVEV in the germline V gene (reference sequence). The CDR3 totals 15 residues. J lost 8 bases, V lost 5 bases, and 11 bases had no gene match.

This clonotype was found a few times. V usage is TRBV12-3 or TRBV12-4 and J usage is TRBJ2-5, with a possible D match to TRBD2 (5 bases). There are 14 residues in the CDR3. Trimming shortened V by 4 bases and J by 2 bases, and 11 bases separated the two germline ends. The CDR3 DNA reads TGTGCCAGCAGTTCGGGGTCCCCACAAGAGACCCAGTACTTC. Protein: CASSSGSPQETQYF.

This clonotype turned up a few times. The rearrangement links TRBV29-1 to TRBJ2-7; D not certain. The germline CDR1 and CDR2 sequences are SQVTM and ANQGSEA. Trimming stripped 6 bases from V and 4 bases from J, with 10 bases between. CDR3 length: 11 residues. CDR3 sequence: CSVQDSYEQYF. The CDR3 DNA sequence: TGCAGCGTCCAAGATTCATACGAGCAGTACTTC.

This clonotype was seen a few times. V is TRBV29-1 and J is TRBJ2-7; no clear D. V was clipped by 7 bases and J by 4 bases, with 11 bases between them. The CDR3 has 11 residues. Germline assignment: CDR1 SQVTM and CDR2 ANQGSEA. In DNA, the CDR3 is TGCAGCGCATCGGACGGATACGAGCAGTACTTC. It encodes CSASDGYEQYF.

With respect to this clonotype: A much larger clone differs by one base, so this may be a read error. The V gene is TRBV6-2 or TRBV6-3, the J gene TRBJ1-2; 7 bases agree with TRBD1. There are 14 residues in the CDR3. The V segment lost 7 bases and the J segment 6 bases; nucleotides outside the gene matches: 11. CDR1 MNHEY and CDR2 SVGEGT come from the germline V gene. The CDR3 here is CASTDLGTEDGYTF. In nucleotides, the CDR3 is TGTGCCAGCACTGATCTCGGGACAGAGGATGGCTACACCTTC.

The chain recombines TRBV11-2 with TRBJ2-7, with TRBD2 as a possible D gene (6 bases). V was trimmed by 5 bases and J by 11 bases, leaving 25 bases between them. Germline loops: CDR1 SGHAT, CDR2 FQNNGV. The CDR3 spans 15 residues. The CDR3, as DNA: TGTGCCAGCAGCCTGGGTGCGGGACCGACTACGAGGGAGTACTTC. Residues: CASSLGAGPTTREYF.